These 29 T cell receptor beta chains originate from one sample sequenced in a study of shared clonotypes between healthy human individuals. Using immunoSEQ multiplex PCR, the repertoire was profiled, and TCRdb retains in-frame clones only, with some absent. The data show millions of clones, roughly 95% seen once. Naive CD8 cells lacked CD45RO, underwent positive selection for CCR7 and left out terminally differentiated effector memory CD45RA+ cells. Sequenced input: naive CD8+ T cells sorted from blood. Every receptor here comes from a man between 18 and 35 years old in good health.

This chain connects TRBV29-1 to TRBJ1-3; 7 nucleotides align to TRBD1. In germline, CDR1 is SQVTM, CDR2 ANQGSEA. The CDR3 contains 13 residues. V was clipped by 6 bases and J by 1 base; unmatched bases: 3. The CDR3 sequence is CSVSGGSGNTIYF. The CDR3, as DNA: TGCAGCGTATCAGGGGGTTCTGGAAACACCATATATTTT. Full variable domain (outside the CDR3, taken from reference TRBV29-1 and TRBJ1-3): SAVISQKPSRDICQRGTSLTIQCQVDSQVTMMFWYRQQPGQSLTLIATANQGSEATYESGFVIDKFPISRPNLTFSTLTVSNMSPEDSSIYLCSVSGGSGNTIYFGEGSWLTVV.

CDR3 bases: TGTGCCAGCAGTGCCCGGACGGAGGTTTTTAATTCACCCCTCCACTTT. This gives the protein CASSARTEVFNSPLHF. The chain recombines TRBV27 with TRBJ1-6; D gene ambiguous. Germline loops: CDR1 MNHEY, CDR2 SMNVEV (reference sequence). Trimming stripped 5 bases from V and 6 bases from J, with 17 bases between. The CDR3 loop spans 16 amino acids.

The genes are TRBV27 and TRBJ2-7; tentative D call: TRBD2 (6 bases). Per the germline V gene, CDR1 is MNHEY and CDR2 is SMNVEV (reference sequence). The CDR3 contains 15 residues. V lost 5 bases to trimming and J lost 1 base, with 15 bases between them. CDR3 amino acids: CASSTAGGVSYEQYF. In DNA, the CDR3 is TGTGCCAGCAGTACCGCCGGCGGGGTGTCCTACGAGCAGTACTTC.

The chain is built from TRBV19 and TRBJ2-2; 9 bases line up with TRBD2. V gave up 8 bases and J gave up 3 bases; unmatched junction bases: 4. CDR3 length: 14 amino acids. From germline, CDR1 is LNHDA and CDR2 SQIVND (reference sequence). CDR3 nucleotides: TGTGCCAGTCTAACTAGCGGGCACACCGGGGAGCTGTTTTTT. Its protein is CASLTSGHTGELFF.

The genes are TRBV2 and TRBJ2-1; D may be TRBD2 (6 bases). Looked up from germline, CDR1 is SNHLY and CDR2 is FYNNEI. The CDR3 spans 14 residues. The V end was cut by 10 bases, the J end by 0 bases, with 13 bases between. This CDR3 reads CATIADYSYNEQFF. DNA for the CDR3: TGTGCCACGATAGCGGATTACTCCTACAATGAGCAGTTCTTC.

V usage is TRBV29-1 and J usage is TRBJ2-7; D not resolved. This CDR3 has 14 residues. Trimming removed 1 base at V and 0 bases at J, with 10 bases between. Germline CDR1 reads SQVTM; CDR2 reads ANQGSEA. CDR3 in DNA: TGCAGCGTTGAAGGGACCGAGAGCTCCTACGAGCAGTACTTC. It codes for CSVEGTESSYEQYF.

V is TRBV7-9 and J is TRBJ2-1; 13 bases fit TRBD2. Trimming cost V 4 bases and J 1 base; bases outside gene matches: 7. Germline V CDR1 and CDR2: SEHNR, FQNEAQ (reference sequence). The CDR3 has 18 amino acids. The CDR3 reads CASSWGTSGEESYNEQFF. DNA of the CDR3: TGTGCCAGCAGCTGGGGGACTAGCGGGGAGGAGTCCTACAATGAGCAGTTCTTC.

V is TRBV7-2 and J is TRBJ2-7, with 9 bases identical to TRBD2. This CDR3 has 16 residues. Germline V gives CDR1 SGHTA, CDR2 FQGNSA. J lost 2 bases, V lost 0 bases, and 5 bases had no gene match. CDR3 bases: TGTGCCAGCAGCTTAGCGGTGACTAGCGGTCCCTACGAGCAGTACTTC. Its translation is CASSLAVTSGPYEQYF.

The chain has TRBV29-1 and TRBJ2-7; D is unclear. Trimming left V 0 bases short and J 3 bases short, with 15 bases between. The CDR3 loop spans 15 amino acids. CDR1 is SQVTM, CDR2 ANQGSEA, per germline. The DNA of the CDR3 is TGCAGCGTTGAAGATGAAGGCGCTTACCGCTACGAGCAGTACTTC. It specifies CSVEDEGAYRYEQYF.

This chain uses TRBV2 with TRBJ2-7; 8 nucleotides agree with TRBD2. Germline CDR1 is SNHLY and CDR2 is FYNNEI. Germline trimming cut 1 base from V and 4 bases from J; bases unmatched to any gene: 12. This CDR3 comprises 17 residues. Here the CDR3 DNA reads TGTGCCAGCAGTGAAGTACCCGGGGGGGAGAGTGGGTACGAGCAGTACTTC. Amino acids: CASSEVPGGESGYEQYF.

To note about this clone: The identical CDR3 is also encoded by other nucleotide sequences in the sample. This chain links TRBV9 with TRBJ2-1; weak D call: TRBD1 (6 bases). The CDR3 consists of 15 residues. The V gene's germline CDR1 is SGDLS and CDR2 YYNGEE. With 0 bases removed from V and 1 base from J, the gap between germline ends came to 8 bases. CDR3: CASSVAGVSYNEQFF. DNA of the CDR3: TGTGCCAGCAGCGTAGCAGGGGTTTCCTACAATGAGCAGTTCTTC.

With respect to this clone: This sample also contains other DNA sequences that code for the same CDR3. The rearrangement links TRBV28 to TRBJ2-2, with D unresolved. The CDR3 runs 14 residues. V lost 1 base to trimming and J lost 4 bases, with 7 bases between them. Looked up from germline, CDR1 is MDHEN and CDR2 is SYDVKM. In DNA, the CDR3 is TGTGCCAGCAGTTTATCGGGTGCCACCGGGGAGCTGTTTTTT. Protein: CASSLSGATGELFF.

CDR3 DNA: TGTGCCAGCAGCTTTTCCGGGACAATGAACACTGAAGCTTTCTTT. Protein sequence: CASSFSGTMNTEAFF. The chain carries TRBV7-9 and TRBJ1-1; a possible D gene is TRBD1 (6 bases). V dropped 3 bases and J dropped 0 bases, with 11 bases sitting between them. The CDR3 runs to 15 residues. CDR1 and CDR2 (germline): SEHNR, FQNEAQ (reference sequence).

CDR3 nucleotides: TGTGCCAGCAGTCCCGGGCCCTGGGCCAACGTCCTGACTTTC. Its protein is CASSPGPWANVLTF. The J gene is TRBJ2-6, the V gene TRBV28; no clear D gene. Germline V CDR1 and CDR2: MDHEN, SYDVKM. This CDR3 is built from 14 residues. The V end lost 5 bases, the J end lost 5 bases, and 10 bases lay between the germline ends.

This chain uses TRBV7-2 with TRBJ2-4; D gene unclear. In germline, CDR1 is SGHTA, CDR2 FQGNSA. This CDR3 region has 18 residues. The V gene lost 3 bases and the J gene lost 0 bases, with 18 bases spanning the gap. The chain's CDR3 is CASSFRDHGQLAKNIQYF. The DNA for the CDR3 is TGTGCCAGCAGCTTTAGAGACCACGGCCAATTAGCCAAAAACATTCAGTACTTC. Full variable domain (missing parts from reference TRBV7-2 and TRBJ2-4): GAGVSQSPSNKVTEKGKDVELRCDPISGHTALYWYRQSLGQGLEFLIYFQGNSAPDKSGLPSDRFSAERTGGSVSTLTIQRTQQEDSAVYLCASSFRDHGQLAKNIQYFGAGTRLSVL.

The sample holds one count of this clone. The V and J genes are TRBV5-8 and TRBJ1-2, with 7 bases lining up with TRBD1. Germline V gene sequence: CDR1 SGHTS, CDR2 YDEGEE. V lost 4 bases and J lost 1; bases outside the gene matches: 1. This CDR3 has 13 amino acids. This chain's CDR3 is CASSHRGNYGYTF. The CDR3 bases are TGTGCCAGCAGCCACAGGGGTAACTATGGCTACACCTTC.

This clone was seen only a few times. The sample has other DNA sequences that encode this CDR3 too. The genes are TRBV7-9 and TRBJ2-7; no firm D call. Looked up from germline, CDR1 is SEHNR and CDR2 is FQNEAQ (reference sequence). V was trimmed by 6 bases and J by 2 bases, leaving 11 bases between them. This CDR3 comprises 13 residues. The CDR3 reads CASSRQGTYEQYF. For the CDR3, the DNA is TGTGCCAGCAGTCGACAAGGAACCTACGAGCAGTACTTC.

This chain uses TRBV7-9 with TRBJ2-1, with D uncertain. V lost 1 base, J lost 8 bases, and 9 bases lay in between. The CDR3 covers 13 residues. Germline CDR1 SEHNR, CDR2 FQNEAQ (reference sequence). This chain's CDR3 is CASSLGPFYEQFF. In nucleotides, the CDR3 is TGTGCCAGCAGCTTAGGGCCGTTCTATGAGCAGTTCTTC.

As concerns this clone: Additional DNA sequences in this sample encode the identical CDR3. This chain joins TRBV5-1 and TRBJ2-3; tentatively, D is TRBD1 or TRBD2 (5 bases each). Germline CDR1 is SGHRS and CDR2 is YFSETQ. CDR3 length equals 15 residues. V lost 4 bases, J lost 0 bases, and 12 bases lay in between. The DNA of the CDR3 is TGCGCCAGCAGCACGGGGACGGGTAGCACAGATACGCAGTATTTT. Residues: CASSTGTGSTDTQYF.

The J gene is TRBJ2-3, the V gene TRBV9; D is possibly TRBD1 (5 bases). V lost 0 bases and J 6 bases, leaving 11 bases between the germline ends. CDR3 length equals 14 residues. Germline lookup yields CDR1 SGDLS and CDR2 YYNGEE. The CDR3 region has the DNA TGTGCCAGCAGCGTAGAAGGGGCGTGGGATACGCAGTATTTT. Amino acid sequence: CASSVEGAWDTQYF.

The chain has TRBV13 and TRBJ1-1; the D gene is possibly TRBD1 (5 bases). V was clipped by 5 bases and J by 4 bases, with 11 bases between them. Germline V CDR1 and CDR2: PRHDT, FYEKMQ (reference sequence). The CDR3 totals 13 residues. CDR3 bases: TGTGCCAGCAGCCGGGGGTGGGGCACTGAAGCTTTCTTT. Translated, it gives CASSRGWGTEAFF.

The chain has TRBV13 and TRBJ2-5, with D possibly called TRBD1 or TRBD2 (5 bases each). The germline V gene has CDR1 PRHDT and CDR2 FYEKMQ (reference sequence). The CDR3 totals 14 residues. V was pared by 4 bases and J by 4 bases, with 13 bases between. CDR3 coding DNA: TGTGCCAGCAGCTCTTCGACGGGGCGAGAGACCCAGTACTTC. As protein: CASSSSTGRETQYF.

This clone has just one count. The chain employs TRBV6-5 and TRBJ1-4; D uncertain. CDR3 size: 15 residues. Trimming removed 2 bases from V and 8 bases from J, with 15 bases in between. Germline-derived CDR1 and CDR2 are MNHEY and SVGAGI. The chain's CDR3 is CASSYRLAFREKLFF. The DNA for the CDR3 is TGTGCCAGCAGTTACCGTCTGGCTTTTCGGGAAAAACTGTTTTTT.

The chain couples TRBV27 to TRBJ1-5; tentative D call: TRBD1 (5 bases). Germline values: CDR1 MNHEY, CDR2 SMNVEV (reference sequence). The CDR3 runs to 14 residues. The germline V and J ends were trimmed by 5 bases and 1 base, with 9 bases remaining between them. This CDR3 reads CASSLEGSNQPQHF. The CDR3 DNA reads as TGTGCCAGCAGTCTGGAGGGGAGCAATCAGCCCCAGCATTTT.

This clone was counted a single time. The chain is built from TRBV7-9 and TRBJ2-5, with 11 bases that match TRBD1. CDR1 and CDR2 from the germline V gene are SEHNR and FQNEAQ (reference sequence). CDR3 length: 17 residues. V shed 5 bases, J shed 0 bases, and the junction held 8 bases outside the gene matches. CDR3 loop: CASSLDRGRGHQETQYF. CDR3 DNA sequence: TGTGCCAGCAGCCTGGACAGGGGGCGAGGGCACCAAGAGACCCAGTACTTC.

This rearrangement joins TRBV11-2 to TRBJ2-7, with D perhaps TRBD2 (5 bases). The CDR3 is made up of 15 amino acids. Trimming stripped 0 bases from V and 2 bases from J, with 11 bases between. Germline V lookup: CDR1 SGHAT, CDR2 FQNNGV. For the CDR3, the DNA is TGTGCCAGCAGCTTAGATTCGGGGTTAGCCTACGAGCAGTACTTC. Amino acid sequence: CASSLDSGLAYEQYF. Together with reference TRBV11-2 and TRBJ2-7, the CDR3 gives the full variable domain: EAGVAQSPRYKIIEKRQSVAFWCNPISGHATLYWYQQILGQGPKLLIQFQNNGVVDDSQLPKDRFSAERLKGVDSTLKIQPAKLEDSAVYLCASSLDSGLAYEQYFGPGTRLTVT.

The chain recombines TRBV9 with TRBJ2-6; D uncertain. Looked up from germline, CDR1 is SGDLS and CDR2 is YYNGEE. V shed 4 bases and J shed 0 bases, with 17 bases lying between them. The CDR3 is 18 amino acids. Here the CDR3 reads CASSPRWAGPSGANVLTF. The CDR3 DNA sequence: TGTGCCAGCAGCCCTAGGTGGGCAGGACCCTCTGGGGCCAACGTCCTGACTTTC. Combining the CDR3 with reference TRBV9 and TRBJ2-6 gives the whole variable domain DSGVTQTPKHLITATGQRVTLRCSPRSGDLSVYWYQQSLDQGLQFLIQYYNGEERAKGNILERFSAQQFPDLHSELNLSSLELGDSALYFCASSPRWAGPSGANVLTFGAGSRLTVL.

The chain carries TRBV25-1 and TRBJ1-2, with 7 bases matching TRBD1. The V and J ends lost 5 bases and 3 bases, in that order; junction bases with no gene match: 9. The CDR3 length is 15 residues. CDR1 MGHDK and CDR2 SYGVNS come from the germline V gene. This chain's CDR3 is CASSNYRGSDYGYTF. CDR3 DNA sequence: TGTGCCAGCAGTAACTACAGGGGAAGTGACTATGGCTACACCTTC.

V gene TRBV7-9 combines with J gene TRBJ2-7; a possible D gene is TRBD2 (6 bases). V was cut by 5 bases and J by 6 bases, with 14 bases left in between. The germline V gene encodes CDR1 SEHNR and CDR2 FQNEAQ (reference sequence). This CDR3 is built from 13 residues. DNA of the CDR3: TGTGCCAGCAGCCGGGGCGGGGAACGCGAGCAGTACTTC. It translates to CASSRGGEREQYF.